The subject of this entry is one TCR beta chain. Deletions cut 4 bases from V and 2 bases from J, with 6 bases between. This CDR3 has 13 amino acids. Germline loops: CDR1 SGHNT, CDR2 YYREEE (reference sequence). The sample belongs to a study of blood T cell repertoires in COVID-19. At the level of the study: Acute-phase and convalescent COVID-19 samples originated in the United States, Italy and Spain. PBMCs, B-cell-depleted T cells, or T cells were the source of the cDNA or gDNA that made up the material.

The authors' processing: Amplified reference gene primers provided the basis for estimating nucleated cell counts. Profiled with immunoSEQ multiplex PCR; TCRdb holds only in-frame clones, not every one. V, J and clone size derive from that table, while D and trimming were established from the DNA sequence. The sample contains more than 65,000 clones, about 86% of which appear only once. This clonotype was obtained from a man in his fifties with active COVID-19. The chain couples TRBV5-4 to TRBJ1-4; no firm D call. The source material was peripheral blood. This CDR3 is CASSPGTNEKLFF. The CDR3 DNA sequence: TGTGCCAGCAGCCCCGGGACTAATGAAAAACTGTTTTTT.